This is a list of T cell receptor beta chains from one sample in a study of shared clonotypes between healthy human individuals. Sequenced by immunoSEQ multiplex PCR; TCRdb stores in-frame clones only, minus some. Of 1 million to 1.3 million clones in the sample, around three quarters were seen once. Input material: memory CD4+ T cells from PBMCs. Receptor source: a man aged 18 to 35 in good health. Some clones in this sample may be carry-over from other donors' samples. The CDR3 runs from the conserved cysteine through the conserved F or W. A D gene is named only where the DNA matches it firmly. The size of a clone is reported for some rows only, either as once, few or many, or as a class for expanded clones.

v_gene: TRBV5-1
abundance: NA
j_gene: TRBJ2-3
d_gene: TRBD2
CDR3nt: TGCGCCAGCAGCTTGACTGGAGCGGGAGTAGGAGATACGCAGTATTTT
CDR3aa: CASSLTGAGVGDTQYF

v_gene: TRBV4-1
abundance: NA
j_gene: TRBJ1-4
d_gene: NA
CDR3nt: TGCGCCAGCAGCCAAGAGATGAGGCAGCTCTATGGAAAACTGTTTTTT
CDR3aa: CASSQEMRQLYGKLFF

v_gene: TRBV10-3
abundance: NA
j_gene: TRBJ1-3
d_gene: NA
CDR3nt: TGTGCCACAACGAGCCAGGGGACTACCTCTGGAAACACCATATATTTT
CDR3aa: CATTSQGTTSGNTIYF

v_gene: TRBV2
abundance: NA
j_gene: TRBJ1-5
d_gene: NA
CDR3nt: TGTGCCAGCAGTGGTGGAAGTTTGGGCAATCAGCCCCAGCATTTT
CDR3aa: CASSGGSLGNQPQHF

v_gene: TRBV28
abundance: NA
j_gene: TRBJ1-2
d_gene: NA
CDR3nt: TGTGCCACCCAGAGGTGGGGGTATGGCTACACCTTC
CDR3aa: CATQRWGYGYTF

v_gene: TRBV6-1
abundance: NA
j_gene: TRBJ2-7
d_gene: TRBD1
CDR3nt: TGTGCCAGCACTTCTCCGGGACAGGCAACCTACGAGCAGTACTTC
CDR3aa: CASTSPGQATYEQYF

v_gene: TRBV9
abundance: NA
j_gene: TRBJ2-2
d_gene: NA
CDR3nt: TGTGCCAGCAGCAGAACGGGGTCCACCACCGGGGAGCTGTTTTTT
CDR3aa: CASSRTGSTTGELFF

v_gene: TRBV15
abundance: NA
j_gene: TRBJ1-4
d_gene: NA
CDR3nt: TGTGCCACCAGCAGAGGGGGCGGAGGGAGTAATGAAAAACTGTTTTTT
CDR3aa: CATSRGGGGSNEKLFF

v_gene: TRBV15
abundance: few
j_gene: TRBJ2-2
d_gene: NA
CDR3nt: TGTGCCACCAGCAGAGGGGGGACTGCCGGGGAGCTGTTTTTT
CDR3aa: CATSRGGTAGELFF

v_gene: TRBV7-8
abundance: NA
j_gene: TRBJ2-3
d_gene: TRBD1
CDR3nt: TGTGCCAGCAGCGTCGGGACAGGGGTAACAGATACGCAGTATTTT
CDR3aa: CASSVGTGVTDTQYF

v_gene: TRBV19
abundance: NA
j_gene: TRBJ1-1
d_gene: NA
CDR3nt: TGTGCCAGTAGTACCGACAGACCGAACACTGAAGCTTTCTTT
CDR3aa: CASSTDRPNTEAFF